Below, 32 T cell receptor beta chains from the same sample are listed, as sequenced in a study of T cell clusters in autoimmune cytopenias. TRB was amplified by touch-down multiplex PCR, primer pools A and B combined. TCRdb re-analyzed the multiplex PCR reads; it lists each CDR3 protein once, without DNA. In total, the table holds thousands of distinct CDR3 sequences. Some 38,000 genome equivalents of blood DNA were amplified for TRB. The sample comprised peripheral blood. These receptor sequences come from a human donor with an autoimmune cytopenia or autoimmune hepatitis (not recorded which).

The J gene is TRBJ2-5, the V gene TRBV28; TCRdb outputs TRBD2, but without DNA this stays unchecked. This CDR3 has 14 amino acids. Germline lookup yields CDR1 MDHEN and CDR2 SYDVKM. This chain's CDR3 is CASSFRTVQETQYF. Drawing the rest from reference TRBV28 and TRBJ2-5, the complete variable domain is DVKVTQSSRYLVKRTGEKVFLECVQDMDHENMFWYRQDPGLGLRLIYFSYDVKMKEKGDIPEGYSVSREKKERFSLILESASTNQTSMYLCASSFRTVQETQYFGPGTRLLVL.

This clonotype shows up as medium-sized by frequency. The chain couples TRBV6-6 to TRBJ2-3. The length of the CDR3 is 13 residues. The germline CDR1 and CDR2 sequences are MNHNY and SVGAGI (reference sequence). The CDR3 loop is CASSYSGTDTQYF.

This clonotype is called medium-sized based on its frequency. This rearrangement joins TRBV5-5 to TRBJ2-5; the TCRdb D gene call, TRBD1, has no DNA to confirm it. The CDR3 has 15 amino acids. The germline V gene encodes CDR1 SGHKS and CDR2 YYEKEE (reference sequence). The CDR3 loop reads CASSSPYRDQETQYF.

The genes are TRBV4-2 and TRBJ2-2; TCRdb indicates TRBD1, and absent DNA this call remains unverified. Germline CDR1 is LGHNA and CDR2 is YNFKEQ. The CDR3 extends over 15 amino acids. CDR3 residues: CASRGIGVGTGELFF.

Its frequency marks this clonotype as medium-sized. The chain is built from TRBV19 and TRBJ1-2; TCRdb gives TRBD1 as the D gene, but with no DNA this cannot be confirmed. From germline, CDR1 is LNHDA and CDR2 SQIVND (reference sequence). The CDR3 runs 14 residues. CDR3 region: CASSISRTGGGYTF.

This chain joins TRBV12-3 or TRBV12-4 and TRBJ1-1; the TRBD1 assignment by TCRdb is unverifiable without DNA. There are 14 residues in the CDR3. The CDR3 loop is CASRADRANTEAFF.

Frequency places this clonotype as medium-sized. V usage is TRBV6-6 and J usage is TRBJ2-3; the D call of TRBD2 rests on TCRdb alone, since no DNA is present to check it. This CDR3 region has 19 residues. Germline CDR1 reads MNHNY; CDR2 reads SVGAGI (reference sequence). This CDR3 reads CASSYLGTPGLAVTDTQYF.

The V and J genes are TRBV7-2 and TRBJ2-7; no DNA is available, so the TRBD1 call from TCRdb remains unchecked. The CDR3 totals 16 residues. CDR1 is SGHTA and CDR2 is FQGNSA in the germline V gene. CDR3 region: CASSLLRGQGSYEQYF.

The gene calls are TRBV20-1 and TRBJ2-1; TCRdb outputs TRBD2, but without DNA this stays unchecked. Germline V gives CDR1 DFQATT, CDR2 SNEGSKA (reference sequence). The CDR3 length is 14 residues. CDR3 in amino acids: CSASPAGGYNEQFF.

CDR3 region: CASSPNPTSAGELFF. The chain recombines TRBV7-3 with TRBJ2-2; the TCRdb call, TRBD2, lacks DNA for checking. The germline V gene has CDR1 SGHTA and CDR2 FQGTGA. This CDR3 contains 15 residues.

Considering frequency, this clonotype is medium-sized (0.01 to 0.1%). This chain joins TRBV15 and TRBJ2-1; as DNA is missing, the TRBD2 call by TCRdb cannot be tested. The CDR3 length is 17 residues. Germline loops: CDR1 LNHNV, CDR2 YYDKDF (reference sequence). CDR3 sequence reads: CATSRDGLGGAFNEQFF. The variable domain in full, with the rest retrieved from reference TRBV15 and TRBJ2-1, is DAMVIQNPRYQVTQFGKPVTLSCSQTLNHNVMYWYQQKSSQAPKLLFHYYDKDFNNEADTPDNFQSRRPNTSFCFLDIRSPGLGDTAMYLCATSRDGLGGAFNEQFFGPGTRLTVL.

This chain joins TRBV12-3 or TRBV12-4 and TRBJ2-7. The CDR3 is 15 residues long. The CDR3 sequence is CASSFVSGGSYEQYF.

Its frequency marks this clonotype as medium-sized (0.01 to 0.1%). CDR3 sequence: CATSRDKGQSSYNSPLHF. The chain has TRBV15 and TRBJ1-6; without DNA, the TCRdb call of TRBD1 cannot be checked. Germline CDR1 and CDR2: LNHNV and YYDKDF (reference sequence). The CDR3 extends over 18 amino acids.

The J gene is TRBJ2-7, the V gene TRBV11-1; as DNA is missing, the TRBD2 call by TCRdb cannot be tested. Germline V gives CDR1 SGHAT, CDR2 FQDESV (reference sequence). This CDR3 comprises 16 residues. The chain's CDR3 is CASSARDSSSSYEQYF.

This clonotype counts as medium-sized by frequency. The V and J genes are TRBV6-6 and TRBJ2-1; absent DNA, TCRdb's TRBD2 call cannot be checked. Germline CDR1 and CDR2: MNHNY and SVGAGI (reference sequence). The CDR3 runs to 17 residues. This CDR3 reads CASSLRTSVSSYNEQFF.

The chain joins TRBV7-2 to TRBJ1-5. CDR1 and CDR2 from the germline V gene are SGHTA and FQGNSA. The CDR3 is 12 residues long. The CDR3 protein is CASSSSPFPQHF.

In terms of frequency, this clonotype is medium-sized. V usage is TRBV29-1 and J usage is TRBJ1-1; the TCRdb call, TRBD1, lacks DNA for checking. The CDR3 extends over 13 amino acids. In germline, CDR1 is SQVTM, CDR2 ANQGSEA. The CDR3 sequence is CSVGRAMNTEAFF.

This clonotype ranks as medium-sized in terms of frequency. This chain links TRBV12-3 or TRBV12-4 with TRBJ2-4; the D call from TCRdb, TRBD1, cannot be confirmed without DNA. The CDR3 loop spans 16 amino acids. CDR3 sequence: CASSPDPTGAKNIQYF.

This chain connects TRBV20-1 to TRBJ2-3; TCRdb picks TRBD1, but there is no DNA to check that call. The CDR3 spans 14 residues. The germline gives CDR1 DFQATT, CDR2 SNEGSKA (reference sequence). The CDR3: CSAFPGQNTDTQYF.

This clonotype is labeled medium-sized (0.01 to 0.1%) based on frequency. V and J are TRBV6-1 and TRBJ1-4; the D call from TCRdb, TRBD1, cannot be confirmed without DNA. CDR1 MNHNS and CDR2 SASEGT come from the germline V gene. This CDR3 has 15 amino acids. The CDR3 region is CASSGGTAFNEKLFF.

This clonotype is called medium-sized based on its frequency. V and J are TRBV6-6 and TRBJ1-4; absent DNA, TCRdb's TRBD1 call cannot be checked. Germline V gene data show CDR1 as MNHNY and CDR2 as SVGAGI (reference sequence). The CDR3 totals 16 residues. This chain's CDR3 is CASRGTHQVTNEKLFF.

This chain joins TRBV18 and TRBJ2-7; TCRdb's assignment of TRBD1 cannot be checked, as there is no DNA. Germline V gene sequence: CDR1 KGHSH, CDR2 LQKENI. The CDR3 is made up of 15 amino acids. This CDR3 is CASSPQTGRFYEQYF.

By frequency, this clonotype registers medium-sized (0.01 to 0.1%). This chain connects TRBV10-3 to TRBJ1-2; TCRdb's assignment of TRBD1 cannot be checked, as there is no DNA. Germline CDR1 is ENHRY and CDR2 is SYGVKD. This CDR3 is 16 amino acids long. This CDR3 reads CAITPGGRIGNYGYTF.

CDR3 residues: CASSTSANEQFF. The chain combines TRBV7-3 with TRBJ2-1. Per germline, CDR1 SGHTA and CDR2 FQGTGA. CDR3 length: 12 amino acids.

The chain links TRBV12-3 or TRBV12-4 to TRBJ1-6. The CDR3 consists of 15 residues. CDR3 protein: CASSYSGRENSPLHF.

Measured by frequency, this clonotype is medium-sized. The chain carries TRBV6-5 and TRBJ1-6. The CDR3 spans 17 residues. Germline CDR1 is MNHEY and CDR2 is SVGAGI. The CDR3 protein is CASSAFGESSYNSPLHF.

The V call is TRBV12-3 or TRBV12-4, the J call TRBJ1-2; TCRdb returns TRBD1, unconfirmable since there is no DNA. This CDR3 has 15 amino acids. CDR3 protein: CASSFGGGRSYGYTF.

The chain is built from TRBV14 and TRBJ1-1. Per germline, CDR1 SGHDN and CDR2 FVKESK. There are 16 residues in the CDR3. This CDR3 is CASSQEGPPKRTEAFF.

The chain joins TRBV5-4 to TRBJ1-1. Looked up from germline, CDR1 is SGHNT and CDR2 is YYREEE (reference sequence). There are 14 residues in the CDR3. The CDR3: CASSPAGTNTEAFF.

Measured by frequency, this clonotype is medium-sized. This chain uses TRBV19 with TRBJ1-6; no DNA is available, so the TRBD1 call from TCRdb remains unchecked. Germline V CDR1 and CDR2: LNHDA, SQIVND (reference sequence). The CDR3 has 16 amino acids. The CDR3 is CASSTGGRAYNSPLHF.

The chain combines TRBV7-2 with TRBJ2-7; no DNA is available, so the TRBD1 call from TCRdb remains unchecked. CDR3 length: 14 residues. Germline V gives CDR1 SGHTA, CDR2 FQGNSA. The CDR3 sequence is CASSLDQGRYEQYF.

This clonotype is called large based on its frequency. The chain recombines TRBV5-5 with TRBJ1-3; TCRdb's D gene call, TRBD1, goes unchecked for lack of DNA. Per germline, CDR1 SGHKS and CDR2 YYEKEE (reference sequence). This CDR3 region has 18 residues. CDR3 protein: CASSLLLGRDRVGNTIYF.